The 21 T cell receptor beta chains below were found in one sample sequenced in a study of identical twins. MiXCR, applied by TCRdb to the 5' RACE reads, yields one record per CDR3 protein. This table holds some 570,000 distinct CDR3 sequences, around 20% found once. Another study also made use of these data, one on yellow fever vaccine responses in identical twins.

Sequencing was done on a sample of CD4+ T cells sorted from blood. Receptors originate from a woman aged 18-29 years in good health.

The gene calls are TRBV7-9 and TRBJ2-5, with D unclear. V dropped 3 bases and J dropped 5 bases, with 13 bases sitting between them. The CDR3 covers 14 residues. Germline V gene data show CDR1 as SEHNR and CDR2 as FQNEAQ (reference sequence). CDR3 coding DNA: TGTGCCAGCAGCTTGCGTAACATTCGGGAGACCCAGTACTTC. It translates to CASSLRNIRETQYF.

This clonotype was picked up a small number of times. The chain has TRBV20-1 and TRBJ2-7, with 10 bases matching TRBD2. J gave up 5 bases and V 5 bases, and 15 bases lay outside the gene matches. This CDR3 has 16 residues. CDR1 and CDR2 from the germline V gene are DFQATT and SNEGSKA (reference sequence). This CDR3 is CSAPRDLSGGYNEQYV. The CDR3 bases are TGCAGTGCTCCCCGGGACCTTAGCGGGGGGTACAACGAGCAGTACGTC.

The table lists this clonotype with a few counts. The chain uses TRBV5-4 and TRBJ2-4, with D perhaps TRBD1 (7 bases). Trimming cost V 3 bases and J 7 bases, with 26 bases left between them. Per germline, CDR1 SGHNT and CDR2 YYREEE (reference sequence). There are 18 residues in the CDR3. The DNA of the CDR3 is TGTGCCAGCAGCTCTGGAGGGTTTTCGGGGACAGTTAATAACATTCAGTACTTC. It yields the protein CASSSGGFSGTVNNIQYF.

This chain joins TRBV5-1 and TRBJ1-2, with TRBD1 as a possible D gene (5 bases). The V gene's germline CDR1 is SGHRS and CDR2 YFSETQ. The V end was cut by 4 bases, the J end by 4 bases, with 17 bases between. The CDR3 runs 15 residues. CDR3 DNA sequence: TGCGCCAGCAGCCCGGGGGACCCCCGCGTCTATGGCTACACCTTC. Protein: CASSPGDPRVYGYTF.

J is TRBJ2-1 and V is TRBV24-1; D unclear. The CDR3 length is 16 residues. V dropped 3 bases and J dropped 9 bases, with 20 bases sitting between them. Germline CDR1 reads KGHDR; CDR2 reads SFDVKD. For the CDR3, the DNA is TGTGCCACCAGTGATCAGGATGGGTTGAGGTTTGGTGAGCAGTTCTTC. This codes for CATSDQDGLRFGEQFF.

This clonotype has a handful of counts. The rearrangement links TRBV10-3 to TRBJ2-2, with 9 bases that match TRBD1. Germline CDR1 reads ENHRY; CDR2 reads SYGVKD. The CDR3 is 15 residues long. With 7 bases clipped from V and 7 bases from J, the junction kept 10 bases outside the gene matches. The CDR3 region has the DNA TGTGCCATCACCCGGGACAGGGCAAATGGCGGGGAGCTGTTTTTT. Its translation is CAITRDRANGGELFF.

The gene calls are TRBV6-5 and TRBJ1-1; 7 bases are a match to TRBD1. The CDR3 consists of 12 residues. Trimming at V came to 8 bases and at J to 3 bases, leaving 3 bases not matched to a gene. Germline CDR1 and CDR2: MNHEY and SVGAGI. The CDR3 is CASGTGDTEAFF. The CDR3 DNA sequence: TGTGCCAGCGGAACAGGGGACACTGAAGCTTTCTTT.

This clonotype came up many times. This chain uses TRBV12-3 or TRBV12-4 with TRBJ2-7; D not resolved. The CDR3 is 14 amino acids. V lost 5 bases and J 0 bases, leaving 11 bases between the germline ends. The CDR3 coding sequence is TGTGCCAGCAGTCCCGGACCCAGCTCCTACGAGCAGTACGTC. Amino acids: CASSPGPSSYEQYV.

Here the CDR3 DNA reads TGTGCCACCAGTCCAAGGGGGGCGAGCAATGAGCAGTTCTTC. It yields the protein CATSPRGASNEQFF. The rearrangement links TRBV24-1 to TRBJ2-1; either TRBD1 or TRBD2 may fit D (6 bases each). Trimming cost V 6 bases and J 6 bases, with 14 bases left between them. Germline assignment: CDR1 KGHDR and CDR2 SFDVKD. This CDR3 region has 14 residues.

The genes are TRBV20-1 and TRBJ2-7, with unresolved D. The germline gives CDR1 DFQATT, CDR2 SNEGSKA (reference sequence). The CDR3 has 12 amino acids. Trimming left V 0 bases short and J 3 bases short, with 6 bases between. CDR3 in amino acids: CSARDYSYEQYF. The CDR3 DNA is TGCAGTGCTAGAGATTATAGCTACGAGCAGTACTTC.

This clonotype appeared a few times. This chain connects TRBV20-1 to TRBJ2-1; 8 nucleotides agree with TRBD2. Germline loops: CDR1 DFQATT, CDR2 SNEGSKA (reference sequence). The CDR3 consists of 14 residues. The junction had 6 bases not matched to a gene; V was cut back by 1 base and J by 7 bases. CDR3 residues: CSARAGGAWNEQFF. The CDR3 DNA reads as TGCAGTGCTAGAGCCGGGGGGGCCTGGAATGAGCAGTTCTTC.

This clonotype was picked up a small number of times. V and J are TRBV29-1 and TRBJ1-3; perhaps TRBD1 as D (5 bases). The CDR3 is made up of 12 amino acids. Germline V gene data show CDR1 as SQVTM and CDR2 as ANQGSEA. Trimming removed 6 bases from V and 2 bases from J, with 8 bases in between. The CDR3 DNA reads as TGCAGCGTCGGGACTGCTGGAAACACCATATATTTT. Protein sequence: CSVGTAGNTIYF.

The chain is built from TRBV14 and TRBJ2-4; 12 bases are shared with TRBD2. The CDR3 is 17 residues long. Germline V gene lookup returns CDR1 SGHDN and CDR2 FVKESK. The trim removed 3 bases at V and 5 bases at J, leaving 8 bases unmatched. The CDR3 region is CASSQLAGGPSENIQYF. The CDR3 nucleotides read TGTGCCAGCAGCCAGCTAGCGGGAGGGCCGAGTGAAAACATTCAGTACTTC.

V and J are TRBV15 and TRBJ1-5, with TRBD1 as a possible D gene (5 bases). Germline lookup yields CDR1 LNHNV and CDR2 YYDKDF (reference sequence). The CDR3 spans 18 residues. Trimming pared 4 bases from V and 1 base from J, leaving 20 bases between. The CDR3 loop reads CATSTSRLGLPSNQPQHF. In nucleotides, the CDR3 is TGTGCCACCAGCACCTCCCGGTTGGGGCTGCCAAGCAATCAGCCCCAGCATTTT.

This sequence joins TRBV20-1 and TRBJ2-2, with D unclear. The CDR3 has 12 residues. Looked up from germline, CDR1 is DFQATT and CDR2 is SNEGSKA (reference sequence). V gave up 3 bases and J gave up 7 bases, with 9 bases separating them. Written as DNA, the CDR3 is TGCAGTGCTAGTAGCCAGAGCGGGGAGCTGTTTTTT. Translation: CSASSQSGELFF.

This clonotype turned up a few times. The chain recombines TRBV12-3 or TRBV12-4 with TRBJ2-1; no definite D call. V dropped 4 bases and J dropped 10 bases, with 5 bases sitting between them. CDR3 size: 10 residues. The CDR3 nucleotides are TGTGCCAGCAGTTCCCTGGAGCAGTTCTTC. Amino acid sequence: CASSSLEQFF.

The chain couples TRBV6-1 to TRBJ1-5; D gene unclear. The CDR3 covers 16 residues. V was pared by 3 bases and J by 0 bases, with 12 bases between. Germline V gene sequence: CDR1 MNHNS, CDR2 SASEGT. CDR3 in amino acids: CASSESRFNSNQPQHF. The CDR3, as DNA: TGTGCCAGCAGTGAGAGCAGGTTTAATAGCAATCAGCCCCAGCATTTT.

A few counts support this clonotype. The V call is TRBV29-1, the J call TRBJ2-5; possibly TRBD2 for D (8 bases). Trimming removed 7 bases at V and 4 bases at J, with 22 bases between. The CDR3 contains 15 residues. The germline V gene encodes CDR1 SQVTM and CDR2 ANQGSEA. The DNA of the CDR3 is TGCAGCGCCCGGGGGGGAGGGGGCGCGTCAGAGACCCAGTACTTC. Translating it yields CSARGGGGASETQYF.

The rearrangement uses TRBV15 and TRBJ2-1, with D possibly TRBD2 on 6 matching bases. The CDR3 sequence is 15 residues long. V lost 1 base, J lost 7 bases, and 14 bases lay in between. CDR1 is LNHNV, CDR2 YYDKDF, per germline (reference sequence). CDR3 amino acids: CATSRAGGLENEQFF. In DNA form, the CDR3 reads TGTGCCACCAGCAGAGCAGGAGGGTTGGAGAATGAGCAGTTCTTC.

The V and J genes are TRBV20-1 and TRBJ2-1, with TRBD2 matching over 14 bases. Per germline, CDR1 DFQATT and CDR2 SNEGSKA (reference sequence). The ends lost 1 base at V and 10 bases at J; junction bases unmatched: 9. The CDR3 consists of 16 residues. The CDR3 bases are TGCAGTGCTAGAGGCCCGGGACTAGCGGGAGATAGGGAGCAGTTCTTC. It yields the protein CSARGPGLAGDREQFF.

In its sample, this clonotype was seen a few times. This sequence joins TRBV7-2 and TRBJ1-2; TRBD1 might be the D (6 bases). With 5 bases removed from V and 4 bases from J, the gap between germline ends came to 14 bases. Germline V gene data show CDR1 as SGHTA and CDR2 as FQGNSA. The length of the CDR3 is 14 residues. The CDR3 loop reads CASSPLQGVYGYTF. The CDR3 nucleotides are TGTGCCAGCAGCCCTCTACAGGGAGTCTATGGCTACACCTTC.